This T cell receptor (beta chain) was sequenced for a study of blood T cell repertoires in COVID-19. As for the study in general: The origin of the acute and convalescent COVID-19 samples was the United States, Italy and Spain. Sources were T cells, B-cell-depleted T cells, or PBMCs; the material itself was cDNA or gDNA.

The CDR3 length is 16 residues. V was pared by 4 bases and J by 0 bases, with 6 bases of the junction left unmatched. From germline, CDR1 is KGHDR and CDR2 SFDVKD. Per the original data handling: Scientists estimated how many nucleated cells there were by amplifying reference gene primers. Repertoires were generated with immunoSEQ multiplex PCR, while TCRdb's copy carries only in-frame clones and drops some. The DNA gave D and trimming, while V, J and clone size come from that table. Of just under 65,000 clones in the sample, 65% to 90% were seen once. The clonotype was recovered from a middle-aged man with acute or convalescent COVID-19. This chain uses TRBV24-1 with TRBJ2-7; 9 bases line up with TRBD1. The sequenced material came from peripheral blood. Here the CDR3 reads CATSDSGQGNSYEQYF. The CDR3, as DNA: TGTGCCACCAGTGACTCGGGACAGGGAAACTCCTACGAGCAGTACTTC.